This T cell receptor beta chain was documented in a study of CD4 T cells in relation to SARS-CoV-2 and coronaviruses. Study summary: Shared crossreactive spike epitopes were mapped to their HLA restriction.

Before the COVID-19 pandemic, during about 2011-2019, CD4+ T cells were taken from unexposed donors. CD4+ T cells were isolated from the cells after around 10 days of culture. Testing used SARS-CoV-2 S/N and four cold-coronavirus spikes on unexposed-donor CD4+ T cells, cells permitting. Approximately 1.9 million PBMCs per well were cultured with 10 IU/ml IL-2. Clones were sequenced by immunoSEQ multiplex PCR, and TCRdb holds only the in-frame ones, with some missing. The data show almost 30,000 clones, 60% to 85% seen once. With regard to this clone: No antigen is known for it.

Germline lookup yields CDR1 SEHNR and CDR2 FQNEAQ (reference sequence). CDR3 size: 12 residues. Trimming took off 1 base at V and 5 bases at J, with 3 bases between the two ends. The rearrangement uses TRBV7-9 and TRBJ2-1; D unresolved. This clonotype was obtained from a human donor in good health. Source material: CD4+ T cells from PBMCs, cultured in vitro. For the CDR3, the DNA is TGTGCCAGCAGCTTAGAACACAATGAGCAGTTCTTC. Translating it yields CASSLEHNEQFF.